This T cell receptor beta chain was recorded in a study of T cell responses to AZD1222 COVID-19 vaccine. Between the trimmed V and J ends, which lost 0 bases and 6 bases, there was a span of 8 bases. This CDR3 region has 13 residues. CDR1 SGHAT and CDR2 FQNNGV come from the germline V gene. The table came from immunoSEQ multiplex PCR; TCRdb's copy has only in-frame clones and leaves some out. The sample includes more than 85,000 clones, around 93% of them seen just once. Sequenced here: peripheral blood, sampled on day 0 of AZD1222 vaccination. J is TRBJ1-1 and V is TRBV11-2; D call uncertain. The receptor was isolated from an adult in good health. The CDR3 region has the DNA TGTGCCAGCAGCTTAGACGGCCCAGCTGAAGCTTTCTTT. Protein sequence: CASSLDGPAEAFF.